The 13 T cell receptor beta chains in this list originate from one sample, sequenced in a study of T-cell reconstitution after alpha-beta-depleted transplantation in children (dated by TCRdb to about 2016). The library relied on PCR. The listed sequencing device is Illumina HiSeq 2500. TCR library preparation used molecular barcoding, with unique molecular identifiers applied to normalize quantification of the TCRbeta repertoire. TCRdb ran its own pipeline on the public reads, namely fastp trimming at Q25 and MiXCR clone calling, and kept in-frame beta chains. Entries that share a CDR3 protein sequence are merged under the most common genes and DNA. The sample table lists about 180,000 distinct CDR3 sequences, 11% of them with a count of one. The ten top clones hold less than 15% of the sample. Read against the paper, the sample's treatment or condition label means: allogeneic hematopoietic cell transplantation with graft depleted of TCRalphabeta T cells and CD19 B cells.

This material consisted of PBMCs, taken before TCRalphabeta/CD19-depleted stem cell transplant. The receptor set was obtained from a boy aged 2 to 10 with acute myeloid leukemia, due to receive a stem cell transplant.

This clonotype was detected ten times or more. The genes are TRBV5-1 and TRBJ2-7, with TRBD2 matching 9 bases. The V gene end was trimmed by 4 bases and the J gene end by 2 bases; junction bases not matched to a gene: 4. This CDR3 spans 14 amino acids. Germline V CDR1 and CDR2: SGHRS, YFSETQ. CDR3 DNA sequence: TGCGCCAGCAGCACGGGACTAGCTCCCTACGAGCAGTACTTC. It specifies CASSTGLAPYEQYF.

This clonotype was detected ten times or more. One junction end does not reproduce the germline sequence, and a read error may be involved. This chain links TRBV6-5 with TRBJ2-2; D is undetermined. This CDR3 has 12 residues. CDR1 and CDR2 from the germline V gene are MNHEY and SVGAGI. The CDR3, as DNA: TGCGCCAGCAGCTATAACACCGGGGAGCTGTTTTTT. Encoded protein: CASSYNTGELFF.

This clonotype is judged medium-sized. The chain links TRBV5-1 to TRBJ1-6, with D perhaps TRBD1 (6 bases). The germline gives CDR1 SGHRS, CDR2 YFSETQ. Trimming cost V 0 bases and J 5 bases, with 12 bases left between them. The CDR3 is made up of 16 amino acids. CDR3 in amino acids: CASSLEIGGNNSPLHF. CDR3 DNA sequence: TGCGCCAGCAGCTTGGAGATTGGGGGCAATAATTCACCCCTCCACTTT.

There are many counts of this clonotype. The chain employs TRBV19 and TRBJ1-1, with D unresolved. Trimming cost V 4 bases and J 4 bases, with 7 bases left between them. CDR3 length equals 12 residues. Germline V gives CDR1 LNHDA, CDR2 SQIVND (reference sequence). CDR3 amino acids: CASSRGLTEAFF. CDR3 sequence (DNA): TGTGCCAGTAGTAGAGGACTCACTGAAGCTTTCTTT. The variable domain in full, with the rest retrieved from reference TRBV19 and TRBJ1-1, is DGGITQSPKYLFRKEGQNVTLSCEQNLNHDAMYWYRQDPGQGLRLIYYSQIVNDFQKGDIAEGYSVSREKKESFPLTVTSAQKNPTAFYLCASSRGLTEAFFGQGTRLTVV.

The sample holds many counts of this clonotype. CDR3 loop: CASRGGFQPQHF. The CDR3 DNA is TGTGCCAGCAGGGGGGGGTTTCAGCCCCAGCATTTT. The chain joins TRBV28 to TRBJ1-5; TRBD1 is a possible D gene (5 bases). Germline CDR1 is MDHEN and CDR2 is SYDVKM. V lost 6 bases and J lost 6, with 9 bases in between. The CDR3 has 12 amino acids.

There are many counts of this clonotype. V gene TRBV7-9 combines with J gene TRBJ2-2; D perhaps matches TRBD1 (6 bases). CDR1 is SEHNR, CDR2 FQNEAQ, per germline (reference sequence). The CDR3 has 16 amino acids. V shed 5 bases and J shed 4 bases, with 17 bases lying between them. The CDR3 is CASSGRLRGGTGELFF. CDR3 nucleotides: TGTGCCAGCAGCGGCCGCCTCCGAGGGGGCACCGGGGAGCTGTTTTTT.

The chain links TRBV5-1 to TRBJ2-1, with 11 bases aligning to TRBD1. This CDR3 is 15 amino acids long. In germline, CDR1 is SGHRS, CDR2 YFSETQ. The J segment lost 3 bases and the V segment lost 5 bases, leaving 4 bases of the junction unmatched. Here the CDR3 DNA reads TGCGCCAGCAGTTGGACAGGGGGCGACTACAATGAGCAGTTCTTC. It specifies CASSWTGGDYNEQFF.

This clonotype was observed many times. The chain combines TRBV6-1 with TRBJ1-1; D not resolved. Germline CDR1 and CDR2: MNHNS and SASEGT. The CDR3 length is 15 residues. Trimming removed 6 bases from V and 0 bases from J, with 14 bases in between. The CDR3 nucleotides read TGTGCCAGCAGGAGCCTCAGACACGTGAACACTGAAGCTTTCTTT. It specifies CASRSLRHVNTEAFF.

This clonotype was seen many times. V and J are TRBV5-1 and TRBJ2-3, with D maybe TRBD2 (6 bases). The CDR3 is made up of 15 amino acids. Germline V gives CDR1 SGHRS, CDR2 YFSETQ. The germline V and J ends were trimmed by 5 bases and 1 base, with 14 bases remaining between them. The CDR3 spells CASRTGVGGTDTQYF. The CDR3 nucleotides read TGCGCCAGCAGAACGGGAGTTGGGGGCACAGATACGCAGTATTTT.

There are many counts of this clonotype. The V and J genes are TRBV3-1 and TRBJ1-2; D is ambiguous. The V gene's germline CDR1 is LGHDT and CDR2 YNNKEL (reference sequence). The V and J ends lost 3 bases and 8 bases respectively, with 16 bases between them. The CDR3 runs 14 residues. The CDR3 loop is CASSQSQEREGYTF. CDR3 DNA sequence: TGTGCCAGCAGCCAGTCCCAGGAGAGAGAAGGCTACACCTTC. Using reference TRBV3-1 and TRBJ1-2 for the parts outside the CDR3, the full variable domain is DTAVSQTPKYLVTQMGNDKSIKCEQNLGHDTMYWYKQDSKKFLKIMFSYNNKELIINETVPNRFSPKSPDKAHLNLHINSLELGDSAVYFCASSQSQEREGYTFGSGTRLTVV.

At least ten counts were recorded for this clonotype. This CDR3 reads CASSKVSGQETQYF. Written as DNA, the CDR3 is TGTGCCAGCAGCAAGGTATCAGGCCAAGAGACCCAGTACTTC. V and J are TRBV7-9 and TRBJ2-5; D ambiguous. The ends were cut back, 5 bases at V and 1 base at J, with 11 bases in the middle. The CDR3 sequence is 14 residues long. Germline V gene sequence: CDR1 SEHNR, CDR2 FQNEAQ (reference sequence). Full variable domain (missing parts from reference TRBV7-9 and TRBJ2-5): DTGVSQNPRHKITKRGQNVTFRCDPISEHNRLYWYRQTLGQGPEFLTYFQNEAQLEKSRLLSDRFSAERPKGSFSTLEIQRTEQGDSAMYLCASSKVSGQETQYFGPGTRLLVL.

This clonotype was found many times. The chain links TRBV7-2 to TRBJ2-1, with a possible D match to TRBD1 (6 bases). The germline CDR1 and CDR2 sequences are SGHTA and FQGNSA. CDR3 size: 17 residues. V was pared by 2 bases and J by 3 bases, with 17 bases between. The CDR3 region is CASSLKVGRGGYNEQFF. CDR3 coding DNA: TGTGCCAGCAGCTTAAAGGTGGGGAGAGGGGGCTACAATGAGCAGTTCTTC.

This clonotype has a count of ten or more. The chain is built from TRBV20-1 and TRBJ1-1; D perhaps matches TRBD1 (6 bases). The V and J ends lost 4 bases and 0 bases respectively, with 18 bases between them. The CDR3 is 16 amino acids. The germline V gene has CDR1 DFQATT and CDR2 SNEGSKA (reference sequence). The CDR3 here is CSATSLTGLVNTEAFF. In DNA form, the CDR3 reads TGCAGTGCTACAAGCCTAACAGGGTTGGTGAACACTGAAGCTTTCTTT.